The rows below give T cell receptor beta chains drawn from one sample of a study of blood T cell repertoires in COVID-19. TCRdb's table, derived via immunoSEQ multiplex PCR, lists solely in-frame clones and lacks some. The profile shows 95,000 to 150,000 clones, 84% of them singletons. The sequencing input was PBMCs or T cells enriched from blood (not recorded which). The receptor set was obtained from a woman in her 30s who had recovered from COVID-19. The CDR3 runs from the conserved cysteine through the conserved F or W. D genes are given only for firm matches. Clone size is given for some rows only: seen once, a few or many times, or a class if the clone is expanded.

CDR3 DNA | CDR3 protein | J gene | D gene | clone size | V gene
TGCAGCGTTGTTTTTGGCGGTGAAGCTTTCTTT | CSVVFGGEAFF | TRBJ1-1 | NA | NA | TRBV29-1
TGTGCCAGCAGTGCCCATGGGACAGGGGCCTACGAGCAGTACTTC | CASSAHGTGAYEQYF | TRBJ2-7 | TRBD1 | NA | TRBV28
TGTGCCAGCAGCTTTGCACTATCTGCCGGGGAGCTGTTTTTT | CASSFALSAGELFF | TRBJ2-2 | NA | NA | TRBV5-5
TGCGCCAGCAGCCCGGCGGGGGTAGGAGGTACTGAAGCTTTCTTT | CASSPAGVGGTEAFF | TRBJ1-1 | NA | NA | TRBV5-1
TGCGCCAGCAGCTCTGTTTTCGGGGACACTGAAGCTTTCTTT | CASSSVFGDTEAFF | TRBJ1-1 | NA | NA | TRBV5-1
TGTGCCAGCAGCCAAGGACAGGGGGTCGGCACAGATACGCAGTATTTT | CASSQGQGVGTDTQYF | TRBJ2-3 | TRBD1 | NA | TRBV3-1/TRBV3-2
TGTGCCAGCAGCCTATTAACGAACACCGGGGAGCTGTTTTTT | CASSLLTNTGELFF | TRBJ2-2 | NA | once | TRBV14
TGTGCTACGGGGCTAGCGGGAGTTGAGCAGTACTTC | CATGLAGVEQYF | TRBJ2-7 | TRBD2 | NA | TRBV27
TGTGCCTGGAGTCTAAGCAACAGGGTTGAAGCTTTCTTT | CAWSLSNRVEAFF | TRBJ1-1 | NA | NA | TRBV30
TGTGCCAGCAGCTTAACGGCTAGCGGGGTCTACGAGCAGTACTTC | CASSLTASGVYEQYF | TRBJ2-7 | TRBD2 | NA | TRBV7-3
TGTGCCAGTAGTCCCAGGATTTGGGTTTATGAGCAGTTCTTC | CASSPRIWVYEQFF | TRBJ2-1 | NA | NA | TRBV19
TGCGCCAGCAGCTTGGTTAGCTACGAGCAGTACTTC | CASSLVSYEQYF | TRBJ2-7 | NA | NA | TRBV5-1
TGTGCCAGCAGCTTGGTTGACAGCTCTGGAAACACCATATATTTT | CASSLVDSSGNTIYF | TRBJ1-3 | NA | NA | TRBV5-6
TGCGCCAGCAGCTCGGGACTAGCGGATTTAGAGACCCAGTACTTC | CASSSGLADLETQYF | TRBJ2-5 | TRBD2 | NA | TRBV5-1
TGTGCCAGCAGCTTGAGGGGAGGCAGCAACTATGGCTACACCTTC | CASSLRGGSNYGYTF | TRBJ1-2 | NA | NA | TRBV5-4
TGTGCCAGCAGCTACGCCAGCGGAACGAACACCGGGGAGCTGTTTTTT | CASSYASGTNTGELFF | TRBJ2-2 | NA | NA | TRBV5-6
TGCGCCAGCAGCCAAGATAGACTACCCCTATCCTACAATGAGCAGTTCTTC | CASSQDRLPLSYNEQFF | TRBJ2-1 | NA | NA | TRBV4-1
TGCAGTGCTAGAGAGGAGTGGGAGCAGTTCTTC | CSAREEWEQFF | TRBJ2-1 | NA | NA | TRBV20-1
TGTGCCCGAGGAACTAGCACAGATACGCAGTATTTT | CARGTSTDTQYF | TRBJ2-3 | NA | NA | TRBV30
TGTGCCAGCCTCAGGGGTGTGGGAGAAAAACTGTTTTTT | CASLRGVGEKLFF | TRBJ1-4 | NA | NA | TRBV28
TGTGCCAGCAGTGAAGCGGAGAGACCTCTCTATGGCTACACCTTC | CASSEAERPLYGYTF | TRBJ1-2 | NA | few | TRBV2
TGTGCCACCAGCAGAGATGAGGGCTACGAGCAGTACTTC | CATSRDEGYEQYF | TRBJ2-7 | NA | NA | TRBV15
TGTGCCAGCAGCGGGACAGGGTGGAGCAATCAGCCCCAGCATTTT | CASSGTGWSNQPQHF | TRBJ1-5 | TRBD1 | NA | TRBV2
TGTGCCAGCAGCCATATGGCAGGGGTCGGAAACACCATATATTTT | CASSHMAGVGNTIYF | TRBJ1-3 | NA | NA | TRBV3-1/TRBV3-2
TGTGCCAGCAGTTACCGGGGGGGGGAGTTCTTC | CASSYRGGEFF | TRBJ2-1 | TRBD2 | NA | TRBV6-5
TGTGCTAGCAGCCCCTCCCGGGCGGGACCGTACAATGAGCAGTTCTTC | CASSPSRAGPYNEQFF | TRBJ2-1 | NA | once | TRBV7-7
TGTGCCAGTAGTCTCCAACCGGGACAGGGGGCTGAGACCCAGTACTTC | CASSLQPGQGAETQYF | TRBJ2-5 | TRBD1 | NA | TRBV19
TGTGCCAGCAGCCCGGTCCAGGGGGGCACAGATACGCAGTATTTT | CASSPVQGGTDTQYF | TRBJ2-3 | TRBD1 | NA | TRBV3-1/TRBV3-2
TGCGCCAGCAGCCGCGATAGAGAAGATTCACCCCTCCACTTT | CASSRDREDSPLHF | TRBJ1-6 | NA | NA | TRBV4-3
TGTGCCAGCAGCCCCCGGGACAGGGGCAATCAGCCCCAGCATTTT | CASSPRDRGNQPQHF | TRBJ1-5 | TRBD1 | NA | TRBV4-2
TGTGCCACCAGTCCGGACAGGGACAATCAGCCCCAGCATTTT | CATSPDRDNQPQHF | TRBJ1-5 | TRBD1 | NA | TRBV24-1
TGTGCCAGCAGCCCGCCGGGACAGGGTAGCCAGCAGTTCTTC | CASSPPGQGSQQFF | TRBJ2-1 | TRBD1 | NA | TRBV7-3
TGTGCCAGCAGCTCGACTCAGACAGGGCGTAGCAATCAGCCCCAGCATTTT | CASSSTQTGRSNQPQHF | TRBJ1-5 | TRBD1 | NA | TRBV7-9
TGTGCCAGCAGCTCTGGACAAGACACAGATACGCAGTATTTT | CASSSGQDTDTQYF | TRBJ2-3 | NA | few | TRBV6-4
TGTGCCAGTAGTATGGGGTTAGCGGGGAGGACAGATACGCAGTATTTT | CASSMGLAGRTDTQYF | TRBJ2-3 | TRBD2 | NA | TRBV19
TGTGCCAGCAGCTCGCCGGCCGCGGTCTACAATGAGCAGTTCTTC | CASSSPAAVYNEQFF | TRBJ2-1 | NA | NA | TRBV7-8
TGTGCCAGCAGTTCCCCCCCCGGGGACATTCAGTACTTC | CASSSPPGDIQYF | TRBJ2-4 | NA | NA | TRBV28
TGTGCCAGCAGTTACCAGAACGAGCAGTACTTC | CASSYQNEQYF | TRBJ2-7 | NA | NA | TRBV6-5
TGTGCCTGGGAGAGGGAGGGGCAAAATGGCTACACCTTC | CAWEREGQNGYTF | TRBJ1-2 | NA | NA | TRBV30
TGTGCCAGAAGCACTCATCAGCCCCAGCATTTT | CARSTHQPQHF | TRBJ1-5 | NA | NA | TRBV5-3
TGTGCCAGCAGCGGAGGCAATTCACCCCTCCACTTT | CASSGGNSPLHF | TRBJ1-6 | NA | NA | TRBV9
TGTGCCAGCAGTGAAGGAAGGGGAGGGTCCAAAAACATTCAGTACTTC | CASSEGRGGSKNIQYF | TRBJ2-4 | TRBD2 | NA | TRBV2
TGTGCCAGTAGCAACCCACACAGGGGGAGAAACACCATATATTTT | CASSNPHRGRNTIYF | TRBJ1-3 | TRBD1 | once | TRBV19
TGTGCCAGCAGTCGGTCCACGAATCAGCCCCAGCATTTT | CASSRSTNQPQHF | TRBJ1-5 | NA | NA | TRBV6-5
TGTGCCAGCAGCCTCACAGGGATTAGGGGGAACACCATATATTTT | CASSLTGIRGNTIYF | TRBJ1-3 | NA | once | TRBV27